The clone carrying this TCR beta chain was seen only once. The sample originates from a study of control samples from healthy donors and cancer patients. Only in-frame clones appear in the TCRdb table, and some are missing; sequencing was by immunoSEQ multiplex PCR. This sample has roughly 170,000 clones; more than 85% occur once, and the top ten carry just over 2%. The CDR3 consists of 17 residues. The chain recombines TRBV1 with TRBJ2-7; the table's TRBD2 call for D was not verified on the DNA. TRBV1 is an annotated pseudogene. The sequenced sample consisted of blood. The source of this sequence is a woman in her thirties or forties in good health. In DNA form, the CDR3 reads TGCACCAGCAGCCCCATCCCCGGCTCCCCGAGGGTTAAAGAGCAGTACTTC. As protein: CTSSPIPGSPRVKEQYF.